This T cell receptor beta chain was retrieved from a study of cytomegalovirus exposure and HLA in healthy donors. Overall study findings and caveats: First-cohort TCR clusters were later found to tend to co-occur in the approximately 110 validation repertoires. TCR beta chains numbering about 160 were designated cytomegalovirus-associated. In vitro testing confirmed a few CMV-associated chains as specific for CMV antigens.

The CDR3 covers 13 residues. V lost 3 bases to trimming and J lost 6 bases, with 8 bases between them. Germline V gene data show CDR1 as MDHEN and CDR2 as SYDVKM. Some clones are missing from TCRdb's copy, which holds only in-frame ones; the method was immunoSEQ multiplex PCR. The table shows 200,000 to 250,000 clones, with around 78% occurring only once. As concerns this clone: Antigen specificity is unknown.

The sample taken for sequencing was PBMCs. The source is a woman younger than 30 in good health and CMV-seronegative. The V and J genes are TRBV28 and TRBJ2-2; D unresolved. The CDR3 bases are TGTGCCAGCAGTTTTATCCTGCCCGGGGAGCTGTTTTTT. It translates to CASSFILPGELFF.